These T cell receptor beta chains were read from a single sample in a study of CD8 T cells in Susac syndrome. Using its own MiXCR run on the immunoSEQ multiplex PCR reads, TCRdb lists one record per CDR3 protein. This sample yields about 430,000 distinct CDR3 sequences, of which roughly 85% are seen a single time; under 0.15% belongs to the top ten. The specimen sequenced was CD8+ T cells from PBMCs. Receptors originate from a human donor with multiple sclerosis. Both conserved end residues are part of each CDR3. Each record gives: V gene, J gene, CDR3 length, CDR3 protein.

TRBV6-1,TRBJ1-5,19,CASSDARGTGYISNQPQHF
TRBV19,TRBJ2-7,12,CASSPNGIGQYF
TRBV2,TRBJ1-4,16,CASSALLGGLEEKLFF
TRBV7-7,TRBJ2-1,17,CASSSLGGLSSYNEQFF
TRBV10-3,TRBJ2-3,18,CATHPLAGGLGYTDTQYF
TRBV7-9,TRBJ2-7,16,CASSHNTITGSYEQYF
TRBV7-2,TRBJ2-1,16,CASSLASDFIYNEQFF
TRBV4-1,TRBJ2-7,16,CASSQDTGGSLYEQYF
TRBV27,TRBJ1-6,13,CASSPRWNSPLHF
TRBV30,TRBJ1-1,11,CAWSGNAEAFF
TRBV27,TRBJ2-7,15,CASSLLGEVPYEQYF
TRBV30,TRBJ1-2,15,CAWSPALGDGYGYTF
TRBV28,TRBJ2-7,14,CASTDRGGLYEQYF
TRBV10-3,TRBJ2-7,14,CAIRTSGEGSEQYF
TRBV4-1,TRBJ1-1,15,CASSPWIGVNTEAFF
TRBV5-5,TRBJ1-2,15,CASSLEWEEGYGYTF
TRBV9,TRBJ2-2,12,CASRGIAGELFF
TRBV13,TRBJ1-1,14,CASSSTGWGTEAFF
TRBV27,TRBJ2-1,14,CASNLAGGPNEQFF
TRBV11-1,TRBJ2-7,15,CASSYRDRGFYEQYF
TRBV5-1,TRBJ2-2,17,CASSRDPGLTVTGELFF
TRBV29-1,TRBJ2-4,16,CSVEDLGQLPKNIQYF
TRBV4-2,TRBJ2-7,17,CASSQDTGGVLAYEQYF
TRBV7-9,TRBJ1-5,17,CASSFTTGTGENQPQHF